This T cell receptor (beta chain) was found in a study of T cells expressing NK-cell markers. Germline CDR1 ENHRY, CDR2 SYGVKD. CDR3 length: 16 amino acids. From the 5' RACE reads, TCRdb lists one entry per CDR3 protein and no DNA. The table lists about 160,000 distinct CDR3 sequences, with about 18% in the top ten. The chain uses TRBV10-3 and TRBJ1-6; with no DNA, the TCRdb D assignment of TRBD1 cannot be verified. The origin of this receptor is a woman aged 18-70 years in good health. The sample comprised blood T cells: a sorted CD56 or NKG2C T cell subset, CD4+ or CD8+ T cells, or bulk PBMC T cells (not recorded which). CDR3 residues: CAISESRTGVNSPLHF.